One sample yielded the 5 T cell receptor beta chains listed below, sequenced in a study of PD-L1 blockade in urothelial cancer. Generated by immunoSEQ multiplex PCR, the TCRdb table keeps only in-frame clones and is missing some. This sample yields some 120,000 clones, of which approximately 84% are seen a single time; 3.2% belongs to the top ten. Time point here: pretreatment peripheral blood. Material: PBMCs, obtained around atezolizumab (anti-PD-L1) treatment. The receptors were gathered from a man aged 45 to 65 with urothelial cancer.

The rearrangement uses TRBV11-2 and TRBJ2-5; 8 nucleotides line up with TRBD2. J gave up 2 bases and V 6 bases, and 11 bases lay outside the gene matches. This CDR3 comprises 16 residues. CDR1 is SGHAT and CDR2 is FQNNGV in the germline V gene. CDR3 nucleotides: TGTGCCAGCAGTACGCTAGCGGGCCTCATACAAGAGACCCAGTACTTC. This sequence encodes CASSTLAGLIQETQYF. Filled out from reference TRBV11-2 and TRBJ2-5, the complete variable domain reads EAGVAQSPRYKIIEKRQSVAFWCNPISGHATLYWYQQILGQGPKLLIQFQNNGVVDDSQLPKDRFSAERLKGVDSTLKIQPAKLEDSAVYLCASSTLAGLIQETQYFGPGTRLLVL.

This clone showed up just a few times. The chain carries TRBV7-8 and TRBJ2-7; TRBD2 aligns across 7 bases. Trimming took 7 bases from V and 5 from J; bases not matched to a gene: 11. CDR1 SGHVS and CDR2 FQNEAQ come from the germline V gene. The CDR3 runs to 14 residues. CDR3 nucleotides: TGTGCCAGCAACCCTTTGCGGGAGTCTGACGAGCAGTACTTC. Protein: CASNPLRESDEQYF.

Remarks on this clone: The junction and the germline gene differ at one end; a read error may be behind it. The genes are TRBV7-7 and TRBJ2-5; D not certain. Germline loops: CDR1 SSHAT, CDR2 FNYEAQ (reference sequence). The CDR3 totals 11 residues. Here the CDR3 reads CASSPGETQYF. DNA of the CDR3: TGTGCTAGCAGCCCGGGAGAGACCCAGTACTTC.

The V and J genes are TRBV4-1 and TRBJ1-1, with 7 bases lining up with TRBD1. This CDR3 contains 15 residues. CDR1 and CDR2 from the germline V gene are MGHRA and YSYEKL. Losses at the gene ends were 4 bases for V and 5 bases for J; bases not matched to a gene: 10. The CDR3 bases are TGCGCCAGCAGCCCGGGACGACAGGGACGGACTGAAGCTTTCTTT. Translating gives CASSPGRQGRTEAFF.

The V and J genes are TRBV5-6 and TRBJ2-1, with a tentative D call TRBD2 (6 bases). CDR3 size: 15 residues. V shed 2 bases and J shed 0 bases, with 9 bases lying between them. The V gene's germline CDR1 is SGHDT and CDR2 YYEEEE. The DNA for the CDR3 is TGTGCCAGCAGCTTTGGGACTCGCTCCTACAATGAGCAGTTCTTC. Its translation: CASSFGTRSYNEQFF.